A single sample gave rise to the 12 T cell receptor beta chains below, sequenced in a study of shared clonotypes between healthy human individuals. TCRdb's table, derived via immunoSEQ multiplex PCR, lists solely in-frame clones and lacks some. The sample lists roughly 2.6 million clones; around nine tenths were seen once. Sample: naive CD4+ T cells sorted from blood. Subset meaning: CD45RA+ positively selected. These receptors were obtained from a young man in good health.

This clone has more than one count but fewer than ten. Other DNA sequences in the sample encode the same CDR3. This sequence joins TRBV11-2 and TRBJ1-5; D unresolved. Germline V CDR1 and CDR2: SGHAT, FQNNGV. The germline V and J ends were trimmed by 3 bases and 0 bases, with 3 bases remaining between them. This CDR3 spans 13 amino acids. This CDR3 is CASSFNSNQPQHF. The CDR3 region has the DNA TGTGCCAGCAGCTTTAATAGCAATCAGCCCCAGCATTTT.

The chain is built from TRBV18 and TRBJ2-3, with 9 bases matching TRBD1. With 2 bases clipped from V and 6 bases from J, the junction kept 9 bases outside the gene matches. Per germline, CDR1 KGHSH and CDR2 LQKENI. This CDR3 is built from 16 residues. The CDR3 DNA sequence: TGTGCCAGCTCACCATCAATAGGGACAGGGACCGATACGCAGTATTTT. It translates to CASSPSIGTGTDTQYF.

The CDR3 reads CASSFEGQGNYGYTF. DNA for the CDR3: TGCGCCAGCAGCTTTGAGGGACAGGGAAACTATGGCTACACCTTC. The chain recombines TRBV5-1 with TRBJ1-2, with 9 bases lining up with TRBD1. Germline V gene lookup returns CDR1 SGHRS and CDR2 YFSETQ. The ends lost 2 bases at V and 2 bases at J; junction bases unmatched: 4. The CDR3 covers 15 residues.

CDR3 residues: CASSPGGGEWGGYTF. CDR3 nucleotide sequence: TGCGCCAGCAGCCCTGGCGGTGGGGAATGGGGTGGCTACACCTTC. The rearrangement uses TRBV5-1 and TRBJ1-2; unclear D gene. From germline, CDR1 is SGHRS and CDR2 YFSETQ. Trimming removed 4 bases at V and 7 bases at J, with 20 bases between. This CDR3 is built from 15 residues.

This rearrangement joins TRBV7-9 to TRBJ1-1, with no clear D. Germline CDR1 is SEHNR and CDR2 is FQNEAQ (reference sequence). The CDR3 is made up of 13 amino acids. V lost 3 bases and J 1 base, leaving 6 bases between the germline ends. The CDR3: CASSFDKNTEAFF. The CDR3 DNA reads TGTGCCAGCAGCTTCGACAAGAACACTGAAGCTTTCTTT. The full variable domain, its missing parts supplied by reference TRBV7-9 and TRBJ1-1, is DTGVSQNPRHKITKRGQNVTFRCDPISEHNRLYWYRQTLGQGPEFLTYFQNEAQLEKSRLLSDRFSAERPKGSFSTLEIQRTEQGDSAMYLCASSFDKNTEAFFGQGTRLTVV.

V is TRBV28 and J is TRBJ2-3, with D possibly matching TRBD2 (5 bases). Germline CDR1 MDHEN, CDR2 SYDVKM. The CDR3 totals 16 residues. Between the trimmed V and J ends, which lost 2 bases and 0 bases, there was a span of 12 bases. In DNA form, the CDR3 reads TGTGCCAGCAGTTTACTTGGCGGGCCTAGCACAGATACGCAGTATTTT. This translates into CASSLLGGPSTDTQYF.

V gene TRBV25-1 combines with J gene TRBJ2-7; D is possibly TRBD2 (5 bases). The V end was cut by 1 base, the J end by 2 bases, with 12 bases between. In germline, CDR1 is MGHDK, CDR2 SYGVNS. The length of the CDR3 is 15 residues. CDR3 sequence reads: CASSEFLASTYEQYF. In DNA, the CDR3 is TGTGCCAGCAGTGAATTCCTAGCATCTACCTACGAGCAGTACTTC.

The rearrangement joins TRBV6-5 to TRBJ2-1, with 9 bases matching TRBD1. The V gene's germline CDR1 is MNHEY and CDR2 SVGAGI. There are 15 residues in the CDR3. Trimming removed 2 bases from V and 6 bases from J; junction bases left unmatched: 5. CDR3 region: CASSYGATGGNEQFF. The CDR3 nucleotides read TGTGCCAGCAGTTACGGGGCGACAGGGGGCAATGAGCAGTTCTTC.

The chain carries TRBV6-1 and TRBJ2-1; D is possibly TRBD1 (6 bases). From germline, CDR1 is MNHNS and CDR2 SASEGT. The CDR3 length is 15 residues. Deletions cut 4 bases from V and 0 bases from J, with 10 bases between. This CDR3 is CASSGGTRSYNEQFF. The CDR3 region has the DNA TGTGCCAGCAGTGGAGGGACACGCTCCTACAATGAGCAGTTCTTC.

J is TRBJ2-1 and V is TRBV18; 7 positions match TRBD1. CDR1 is KGHSH, CDR2 LQKENI, per germline. The CDR3 consists of 14 residues. V gave up 4 bases and J gave up 8 bases; unmatched junction bases: 8. The CDR3 sequence: CASSQGAGSDEQFF. DNA of the CDR3: TGTGCCAGCTCACAGGGGGCAGGGTCCGATGAGCAGTTCTTC. Variable domain in full (rest from reference TRBV18 and TRBJ2-1): NAGVMQNPRHLVRRRGQEARLRCSPMKGHSHVYWYRQLPEEGLKFMVYLQKENIIDESGMPKERFSAEFPKEGPSILRIQQVVRGDSAAYFCASSQGAGSDEQFFGPGTRLTVL.

The chain combines TRBV5-1 with TRBJ2-3; D uncertain. There are 13 residues in the CDR3. V lost 0 bases to trimming and J lost 6 bases, with 8 bases between them. Germline values: CDR1 SGHRS, CDR2 YFSETQ. The CDR3 reads CASSLDPRDTQYF. Written as DNA, the CDR3 is TGCGCCAGCAGCTTGGACCCGCGGGATACGCAGTATTTT.

The chain couples TRBV30 to TRBJ2-7, with a possible D match to TRBD1 (6 bases). Trimming shortened V by 3 bases and J by 5 bases, and 17 bases separated the two germline ends. There are 14 residues in the CDR3. The germline CDR1 and CDR2 sequences are GTSNPN and SVGIG (reference sequence). CDR3 DNA: TGTGCCTGGAGGTTTACAGGGTGGTTTAACGAGCAGTACTTC. This gives the protein CAWRFTGWFNEQYF.